The following is a TCR beta chain sequence with its context. This sample was taken from a study of blood T cell repertoires in COVID-19. Study information: Sources were T cells, B-cell-depleted T cells, or PBMCs; the material itself was cDNA or gDNA.

The CDR3 totals 13 residues. Trimming stripped 2 bases from V and 4 bases from J, with 6 bases between. Per the germline V gene, CDR1 is ENHRY and CDR2 is SYGVKD. The assay was immunoSEQ multiplex PCR, and TCRdb's table has in-frame clones only and misses some. The sample lists about 98,000 clones, about 80% seen once, with 3.5% to 5.5% in the top ten. The TCR sequence derives from a human donor in a cohort sampled during active COVID-19. The V call is TRBV10-3, the J call TRBJ1-5; D is uncertain. Sequencing was performed on peripheral blood. This CDR3 reads CAISEAGNQPQHF. The CDR3 DNA sequence: TGTGCCATCAGTGAGGCGGGTAATCAGCCCCAGCATTTT.